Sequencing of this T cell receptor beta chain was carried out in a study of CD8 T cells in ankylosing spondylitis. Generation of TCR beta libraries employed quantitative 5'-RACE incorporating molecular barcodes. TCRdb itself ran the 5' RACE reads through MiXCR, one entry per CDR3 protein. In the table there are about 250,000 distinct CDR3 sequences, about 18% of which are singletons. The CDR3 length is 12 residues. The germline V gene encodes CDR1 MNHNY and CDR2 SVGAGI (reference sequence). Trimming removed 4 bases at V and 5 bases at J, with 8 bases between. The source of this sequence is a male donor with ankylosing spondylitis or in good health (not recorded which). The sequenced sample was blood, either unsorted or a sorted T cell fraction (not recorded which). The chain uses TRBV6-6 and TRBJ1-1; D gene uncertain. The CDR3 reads CASSFPATEAFF. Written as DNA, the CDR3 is TGTGCCAGCAGTTTCCCCGCGACTGAAGCTTTCTTT.